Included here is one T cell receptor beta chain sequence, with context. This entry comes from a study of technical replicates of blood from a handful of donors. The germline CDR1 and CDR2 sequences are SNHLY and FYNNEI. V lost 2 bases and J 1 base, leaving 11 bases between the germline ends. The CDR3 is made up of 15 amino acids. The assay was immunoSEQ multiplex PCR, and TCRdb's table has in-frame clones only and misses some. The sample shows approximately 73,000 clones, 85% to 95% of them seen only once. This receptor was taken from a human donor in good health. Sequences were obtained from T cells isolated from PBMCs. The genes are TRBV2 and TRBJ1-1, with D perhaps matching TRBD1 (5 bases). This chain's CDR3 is CASSEFGGRNTEAFF. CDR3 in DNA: TGTGCCAGCAGTGAATTCGGGGGAAGGAACACTGAAGCTTTCTTT.